What follows is one TCR beta chain and its context. Its antigen is not known. Primers for the PCR totalled 60 Vbeta and 13 Jbeta. Some clones are missing from TCRdb's copy, which holds only in-frame ones; the method was immunoSEQ multiplex PCR. The sample records some 93,000 clones, about 78% being singletons. The sample originates from a study of cytomegalovirus exposure and HLA in healthy donors. General study results and limits: A few of the chains that were CMV-associated were confirmed in vitro to be specific for CMV antigens. Listed as cytomegalovirus-associated were 150 to 200 TCR beta chains. Most subjects had HLA-A and HLA-B alleles reportedly predicted accurately by TCR beta sequences. TCR sequences were mostly rare, though some public TCRs occurred in many donors.

The V gene end was trimmed by 10 bases and the J gene end by 6 bases; junction bases not matched to a gene: 8. From germline, CDR1 is ENHRY and CDR2 SYGVKD. This CDR3 region has 13 residues. Sequencing was carried out using PBMCs. This receptor was taken from a woman between 40 and 50 years old in good health and CMV-seronegative. The chain links TRBV10-3 to TRBJ2-1, with 8 bases aligning to TRBD1. The DNA for the CDR3 is TGTGCCACCTGGGGGGACAGGAGCAATGAGCAGTTCTTC. It encodes CATWGDRSNEQFF.